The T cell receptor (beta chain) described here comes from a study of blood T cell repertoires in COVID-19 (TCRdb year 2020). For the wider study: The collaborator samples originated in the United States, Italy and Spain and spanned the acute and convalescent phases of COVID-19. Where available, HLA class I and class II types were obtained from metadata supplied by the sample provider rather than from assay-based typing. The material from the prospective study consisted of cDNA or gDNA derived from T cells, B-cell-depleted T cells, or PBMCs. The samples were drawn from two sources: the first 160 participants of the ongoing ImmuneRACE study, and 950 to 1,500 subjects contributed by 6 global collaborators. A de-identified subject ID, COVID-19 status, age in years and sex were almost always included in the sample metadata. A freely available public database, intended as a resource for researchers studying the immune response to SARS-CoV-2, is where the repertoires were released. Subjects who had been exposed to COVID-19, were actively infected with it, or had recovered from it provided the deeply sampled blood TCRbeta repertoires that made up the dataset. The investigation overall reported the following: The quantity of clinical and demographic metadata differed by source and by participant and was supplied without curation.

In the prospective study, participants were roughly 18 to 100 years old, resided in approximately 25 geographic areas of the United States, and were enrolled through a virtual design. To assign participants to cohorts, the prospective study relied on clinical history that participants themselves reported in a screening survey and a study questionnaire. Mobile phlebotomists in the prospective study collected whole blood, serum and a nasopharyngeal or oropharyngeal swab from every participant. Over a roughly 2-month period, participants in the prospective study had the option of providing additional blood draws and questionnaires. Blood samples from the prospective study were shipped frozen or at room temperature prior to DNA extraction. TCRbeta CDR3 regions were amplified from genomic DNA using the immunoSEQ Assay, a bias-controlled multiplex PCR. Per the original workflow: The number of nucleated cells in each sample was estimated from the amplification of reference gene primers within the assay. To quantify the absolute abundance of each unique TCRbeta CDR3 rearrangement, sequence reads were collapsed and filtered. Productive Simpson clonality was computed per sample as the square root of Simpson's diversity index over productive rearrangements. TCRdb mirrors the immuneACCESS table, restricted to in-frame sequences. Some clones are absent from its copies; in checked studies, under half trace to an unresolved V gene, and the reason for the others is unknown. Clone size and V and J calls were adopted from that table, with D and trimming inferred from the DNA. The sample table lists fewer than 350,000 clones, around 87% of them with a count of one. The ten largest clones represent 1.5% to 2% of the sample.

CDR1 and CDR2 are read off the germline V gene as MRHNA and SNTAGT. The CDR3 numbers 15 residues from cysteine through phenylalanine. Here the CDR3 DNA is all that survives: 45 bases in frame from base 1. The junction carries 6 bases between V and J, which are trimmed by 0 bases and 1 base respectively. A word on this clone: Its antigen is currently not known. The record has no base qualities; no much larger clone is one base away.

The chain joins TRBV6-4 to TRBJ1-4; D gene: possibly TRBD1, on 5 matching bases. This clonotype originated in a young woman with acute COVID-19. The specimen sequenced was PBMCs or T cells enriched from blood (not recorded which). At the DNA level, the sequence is TGTGCCAGCAGTGACTCGGGGGGAACTAATGAAAAACTGTTTTTT. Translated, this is CASSDSGGTNEKLFF.